The sample holds a few counts of the clone carrying this TCR beta chain. The antigen is not known. The data belong to a study of T cells in Graves' hyperthyroidism and ophthalmopathy. Ophthalmopathy patients all had a Clinical Activity Score of at least 3, a NOSPECS grade of at least 4 and disease under 3 months old. From roughly 10 ml of fresh peripheral blood, PBMCs were isolated. Researchers amplified the TCR beta CDR3 regions from RNA transcripts. During a first-round RT-PCR of the TCR CDR3, the HTBI primer set was used. In TCRdb, the multiplex PCR reads were re-called with MiXCR into one record per CDR3 protein. This sample has 600,000 to 650,000 distinct CDR3 sequences, with around 21% found just once. Germline V gene sequence: CDR1 LNHDA, CDR2 SQIVND (reference sequence). V lost 3 bases and J lost 7, with 12 bases in between. The CDR3 loop spans 13 amino acids. Broader study findings: Researchers report that a 13 V-J model separated ophthalmopathy from stable hyperthyroidism. Within blood appeared most thyroid clonotypes that had expanded above 0.001.

This clonotype was obtained from a man younger than 45 with Graves' ophthalmopathy. The chain is built from TRBV19 and TRBJ1-1; possibly TRBD1 for D (6 bases). Sequencing was done on a sample of blood. Here the CDR3 DNA reads TGTGCCAGTAGTATGGGGGCCGCCGATGAAGCTTTCTTT. This translates into CASSMGAADEAFF. The variable domain in full, with the rest retrieved from reference TRBV19 and TRBJ1-1, is DGGITQSPKYLFRKEGQNVTLSCEQNLNHDAMYWYRQDPGQGLRLIYYSQIVNDFQKGDIAEGYSVSREKKESFPLTVTSAQKNPTAFYLCASSMGAADEAFFGQGTRLTVV.